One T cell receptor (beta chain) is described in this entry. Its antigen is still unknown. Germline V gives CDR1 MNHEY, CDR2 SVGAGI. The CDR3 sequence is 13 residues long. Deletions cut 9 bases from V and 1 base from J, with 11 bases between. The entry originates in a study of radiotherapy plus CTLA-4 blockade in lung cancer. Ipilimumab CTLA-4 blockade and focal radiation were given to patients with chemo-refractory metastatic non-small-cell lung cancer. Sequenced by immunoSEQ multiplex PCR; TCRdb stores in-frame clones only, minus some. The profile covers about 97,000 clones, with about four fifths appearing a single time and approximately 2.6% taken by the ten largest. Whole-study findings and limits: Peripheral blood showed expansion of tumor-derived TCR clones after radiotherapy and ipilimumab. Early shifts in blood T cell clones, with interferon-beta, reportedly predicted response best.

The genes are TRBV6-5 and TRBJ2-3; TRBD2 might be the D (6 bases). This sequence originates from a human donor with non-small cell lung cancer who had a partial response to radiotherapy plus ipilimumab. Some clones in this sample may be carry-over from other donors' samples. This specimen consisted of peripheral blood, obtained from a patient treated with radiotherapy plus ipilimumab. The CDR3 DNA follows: TGTGCCAGTAAAGAGCGGGGCACAGATACGCAGTATTTT. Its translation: CASKERGTDTQYF.